These T cell receptor beta chains were read from a single sample in a study of blood T cell repertoires in COVID-19. Sequencing was performed with immunoSEQ multiplex PCR; in TCRdb, only in-frame clones are kept and a portion is missing. Among some 160,000 clones, approximately 86% were seen once, and the ten largest hold over 2%. Sequencing input: peripheral blood. All receptors derive from a woman of 80 years or more with COVID-19, enrolled during active disease. The CDR3 runs from the conserved cysteine through the conserved F or W. The D gene is left open where the match is weak. Clone size is shown for a subset of rows, as once, few, many or a class of expanded clone.

d_call clone_size j_call v_call cdr3_aa cdr3_nt
TRBD1 . TRBJ1-1 TRBV24-1 CATSDPDRENTEAFF TGTGCCACCAGTGATCCCGACAGGGAGAACACTGAAGCTTTCTTT
TRBD2 . TRBJ2-3 TRBV7-2 CASSLAPTGGGDTQYF TGTGCCAGCAGCTTAGCGCCGACGGGAGGGGGAGATACGCAGTATTTT
. once TRBJ1-2 TRBV10-3 CATLYDPGASNGYTF TGTGCCACTTTATACGACCCAGGGGCGTCCAATGGCTACACCTTC
. . TRBJ1-2 TRBV4-3 CASSQVLQDNYGYTF TGCGCCAGCAGCCAAGTTCTTCAGGATAACTATGGCTACACCTTC
TRBD2 . TRBJ2-3 TRBV11-3 CASSLDRGTSGRTDTQYF TGTGCCAGCAGCTTAGATCGGGGGACTAGCGGGAGAACAGATACGCAGTATTTT
TRBD1 once TRBJ2-7 TRBV10-1 CASSHKRGQVYEQYF TGCGCCAGCAGCCATAAGAGGGGACAGGTCTACGAGCAGTACTTC
. . TRBJ1-1 TRBV5-4 CASSPLGGVMNTEAFF TGTGCCAGCAGCCCCTTGGGAGGAGTCATGAACACTGAAGCTTTCTTT
. . TRBJ1-2 TRBV6-5 CASKIAQATNYGYTF TGTGCCAGCAAGATTGCACAAGCGACTAACTATGGCTACACCTTC
. few TRBJ1-4 TRBV5-6 CASSSYRSTGGEKLFF TGTGCCAGCAGCTCGTACCGTTCAACGGGAGGGGAAAAACTGTTTTTT
. few TRBJ1-3 TRBV28 CASSLGGSGNTIYF TGTGCCAGCAGCCTCGGAGGGTCTGGAAACACCATATATTTT
. . TRBJ1-5 TRBV27 CASSLWGSNQPQHF TGTGCCAGCAGTTTATGGGGCAGCAATCAGCCCCAGCATTTT
TRBD2 . TRBJ2-7 TRBV7-8 CASSLAEREAAYEQYF TGTGCCAGCAGCTTAGCCGAGCGGGAGGCCGCCTACGAGCAGTACTTC
. . TRBJ1-1 TRBV29-1 CSALTGFTEAFF TGCAGCGCCCTGACAGGATTCACTGAAGCTTTCTTT
TRBD1 . TRBJ1-2 TRBV2 CASSDSGTGRRYTF TGTGCCAGCAGCGACTCCGGGACAGGGAGGCGCTACACCTTC